The 10 T cell receptor beta chains given below trace back to one sample, sequenced in a study of T cells in Graves' hyperthyroidism and ophthalmopathy. Amplification of TCR beta CDR3 regions used RNA as the template. The HTBI primer set was used in a first-round RT-PCR of the TCR CDR3. Each CDR3 protein gets one entry after TCRdb re-called the multiplex PCR reads with MiXCR. The sample has roughly 350,000 distinct CDR3 sequences, about 15% seen once. Material for sequencing was blood. All receptors come from a woman between 25 and 40 years old with Graves' hyperthyroidism.

CDR3 in amino acids: CSARGRLDRLEQYF. The CDR3 bases are TGCAGTGCTAGAGGCCGTCTGGACAGGCTCGAGCAGTACTTC. The chain has TRBV20-1 and TRBJ2-7, with 7 positions matching TRBD1. The trim removed 1 base at V and 6 bases at J, leaving 9 bases unmatched. The CDR3 has 14 amino acids. Looked up from germline, CDR1 is DFQATT and CDR2 is SNEGSKA (reference sequence).

The V gene is TRBV12-3 or TRBV12-4, the J gene TRBJ1-1, with D uncertain. Trimming pared 3 bases from V and 6 bases from J, leaving 17 bases between. The CDR3 contains 15 residues. The CDR3 bases are TGTGCCAGCAGTTTTGCTTTGAAGGGCAAGGCTGAAGCTTTCTTT. This codes for CASSFALKGKAEAFF.

This clonotype has ten or more counts. The chain couples TRBV10-3 to TRBJ1-4; 9 bases align to TRBD1. The CDR3 extends over 16 amino acids. Trimming cost V 6 bases and J 4 bases; bases outside gene matches: 9. CDR1 is ENHRY and CDR2 is SYGVKD in the germline V gene. CDR3 protein: CAISANPGQGNEKLFF. The CDR3 nucleotides are TGTGCCATCAGCGCAAACCCGGGACAGGGTAATGAAAAACTGTTTTTT.

The V and J genes are TRBV12-3 or TRBV12-4 and TRBJ1-1, with 10 bases matching TRBD1. J lost 7 bases, V lost 6 bases, and 8 bases had no gene match. This CDR3 is built from 14 residues. The CDR3: CASRTTGGRGEAFF. The CDR3 DNA sequence: TGTGCCAGCAGGACGACAGGGGGCAGGGGTGAAGCTTTCTTT.

The chain is built from TRBV9 and TRBJ2-5; D is unclear. With 4 bases removed from V and 5 bases from J, the gap between germline ends came to 15 bases. This CDR3 is 14 amino acids long. The V gene's germline CDR1 is SGDLS and CDR2 YYNGEE. This chain's CDR3 is CASSWQVMGETQYF. CDR3 nucleotide sequence: TGTGCCAGCAGCTGGCAAGTGATGGGGGAGACCCAGTACTTC.

This clonotype was detected only a few times. The chain links TRBV6-1 to TRBJ2-7; 7 bases align to TRBD1. V lost 6 bases to trimming and J lost 2 bases; unmatched junction nucleotides: 10. CDR3 length: 15 amino acids. The germline V gene has CDR1 MNHNS and CDR2 SASEGT. CDR3 loop: CASRAYRGFTYEQYF. CDR3 nucleotides: TGTGCCAGCAGAGCTTACAGGGGATTCACCTACGAGCAGTACTTC.

This clonotype occurred many times. J is TRBJ2-3 and V is TRBV28, with TRBD2 matching over 11 bases. Trimming cost V 5 bases and J 0 bases; bases outside gene matches: 7. Germline V gene data show CDR1 as MDHEN and CDR2 as SYDVKM. The CDR3 runs to 17 residues. The CDR3 sequence: CASSLSGLAASTDTQYF. In nucleotides, the CDR3 is TGTGCCAGCAGTCTTTCGGGACTAGCGGCTAGCACAGATACGCAGTATTTT.

This clonotype showed up just a few times. This rearrangement joins TRBV5-5 to TRBJ2-7; 8 positions match TRBD2. V shed 3 bases and J 3 bases; nucleotides not matched to a gene: 5. This CDR3 is 14 amino acids long. Germline loops: CDR1 SGHKS, CDR2 YYEKEE (reference sequence). The DNA for the CDR3 is TGTGCCAGCAGCTCTACTAGCGGCCTCTACGAGCAGTACTTC. Protein product: CASSSTSGLYEQYF. Together with reference TRBV5-5 and TRBJ2-7, the CDR3 gives the full variable domain: DAGVTQSPTHLIKTRGQQVTLRCSPISGHKSVSWYQQVLGQGPQFIFQYYEKEERGRGNFPDRFSARQFPNYSSELNVNALLLGDSALYLCASSSTSGLYEQYFGPGTRLTVT.

The J gene is TRBJ1-1, the V gene TRBV30; D unresolved. Germline V lookup: CDR1 GTSNPN, CDR2 SVGIG (reference sequence). Between the trimmed V and J ends, which lost 2 bases and 8 bases, there was a span of 9 bases. CDR3 size: 11 residues. CDR3 in DNA: TGTGCCTGGAGTTATGGGGAGGAAGCTTTCTTT. Its protein is CAWSYGEEAFF.

Concerning this clonotype: One end of the junction fails to match germline, which may point to a read error. V usage is TRBV18 and J usage is TRBJ2-1; D call uncertain. This CDR3 has 11 residues. CDR1 is KGHSH and CDR2 is LQKENI in the germline V gene. This CDR3 is CASSLGGEQLF. CDR3 DNA sequence: TGTGCCAGCTCACTTGGCGGAGAGCAGCTCTTC.